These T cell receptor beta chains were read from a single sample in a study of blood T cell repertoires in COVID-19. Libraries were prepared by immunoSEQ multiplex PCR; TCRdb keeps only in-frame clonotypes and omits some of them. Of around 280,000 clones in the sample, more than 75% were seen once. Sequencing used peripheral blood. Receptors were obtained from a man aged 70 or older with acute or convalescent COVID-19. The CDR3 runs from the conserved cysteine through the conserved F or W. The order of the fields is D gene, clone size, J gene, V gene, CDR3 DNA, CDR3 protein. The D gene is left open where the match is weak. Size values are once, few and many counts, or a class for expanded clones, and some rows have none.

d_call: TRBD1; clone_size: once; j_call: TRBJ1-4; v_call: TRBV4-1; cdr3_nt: TGCGCCAGCAGCCCAGGACAGGGTGTAACTAATGAAAAACTGTTTTTT; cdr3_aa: CASSPGQGVTNEKLFF
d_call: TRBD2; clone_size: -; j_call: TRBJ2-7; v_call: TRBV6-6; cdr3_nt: TGTGCCAGCAGTTACTCGGGACTAGCGGACTACGAGCAGTACTTC; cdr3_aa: CASSYSGLADYEQYF
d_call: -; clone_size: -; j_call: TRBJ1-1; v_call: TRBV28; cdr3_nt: TGTGCCAGCAGTTTAGGTCCGCAAGGCGGTGAAGCTTTCTTT; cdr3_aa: CASSLGPQGGEAFF
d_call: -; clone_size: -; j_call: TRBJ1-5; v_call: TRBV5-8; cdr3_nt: TGTGCCAGCAGCGCGGGGTTTGAGAGCAATCAGCCCCAGCATTTT; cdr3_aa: CASSAGFESNQPQHF
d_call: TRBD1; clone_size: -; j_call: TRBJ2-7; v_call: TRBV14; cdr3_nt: TGTGCCAGCAACCGGGACAGGGACGAGCAGTACTTC; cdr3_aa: CASNRDRDEQYF
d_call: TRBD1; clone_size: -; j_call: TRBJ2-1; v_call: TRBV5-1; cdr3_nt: TGCGCCAGCAGCCACGACAGGGTCAATGAGCAGTTCTTC; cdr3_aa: CASSHDRVNEQFF
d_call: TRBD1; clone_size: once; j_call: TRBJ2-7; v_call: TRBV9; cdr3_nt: TGTGCCAGCAGCACCGGACAGGGGAACTACGAGCAGTACTTC; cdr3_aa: CASSTGQGNYEQYF
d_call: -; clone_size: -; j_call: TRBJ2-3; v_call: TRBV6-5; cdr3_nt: TGTGCCAGCAGTTACCAGCCAGGGGCCACAGATACGCAGTATTTT; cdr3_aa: CASSYQPGATDTQYF
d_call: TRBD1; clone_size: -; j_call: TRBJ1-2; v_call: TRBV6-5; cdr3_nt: TGTGCCAGCAGGGGGACCGGACAGGGTCCTTATGGCTACACCTTC; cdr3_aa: CASRGTGQGPYGYTF
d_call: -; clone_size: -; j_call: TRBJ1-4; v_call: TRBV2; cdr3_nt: TGTGCCAGCAGTGTGGGGACTTGGGATGAAAAACTGTTTTTT; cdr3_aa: CASSVGTWDEKLFF
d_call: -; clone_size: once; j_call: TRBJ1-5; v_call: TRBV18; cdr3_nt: TGTGCCAGCTCACGAGGTGGAGGAGATCAGCCCCAGCATTTT; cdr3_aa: CASSRGGGDQPQHF
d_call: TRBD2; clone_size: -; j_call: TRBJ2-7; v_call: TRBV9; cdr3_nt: TGTGCCAGCAGCGCCCAGGGACTATCATCCGAGCAGTACTTC; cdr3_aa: CASSAQGLSSEQYF
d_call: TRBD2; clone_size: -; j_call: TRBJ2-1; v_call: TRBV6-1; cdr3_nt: TGTGCCAGCAGTGAGATGGTACTAGCGAGGGATGAGCAGTTCTTC; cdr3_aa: CASSEMVLARDEQFF
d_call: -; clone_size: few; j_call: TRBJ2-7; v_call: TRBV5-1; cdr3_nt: TGCGCCAGCAGCTCTGGGGGCGTTCTCGTCGAGCAGTACTTC; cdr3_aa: CASSSGGVLVEQYF
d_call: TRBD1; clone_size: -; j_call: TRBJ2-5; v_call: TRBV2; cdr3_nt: TGTGCCAGCTCGATACAGGGGAGAGAGGGAGAGACCCAGTACTTC; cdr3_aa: CASSIQGREGETQYF
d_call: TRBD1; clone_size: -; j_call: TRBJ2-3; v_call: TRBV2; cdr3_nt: TGTGCCAGCAGTTCCGGGACAGGGGGCTTGGGAGATACGCAGTATTTT; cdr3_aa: CASSSGTGGLGDTQYF
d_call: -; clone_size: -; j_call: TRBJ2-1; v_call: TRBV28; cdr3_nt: TGTGCCAGCAGTACAGGGTTAATCTCCTACAATGAGCAGTTCTTC; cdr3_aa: CASSTGLISYNEQFF
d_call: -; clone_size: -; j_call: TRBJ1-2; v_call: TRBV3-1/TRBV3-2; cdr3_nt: TGTGCCAGCAACTTTCAAGGGGGCTATGGCTACACCTTC; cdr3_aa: CASNFQGGYGYTF
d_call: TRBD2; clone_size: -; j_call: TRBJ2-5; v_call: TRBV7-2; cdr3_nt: TGTGCCAGCAGCTTTAATAGCGGGACTGGTGAGACCCAGTACTTC; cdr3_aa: CASSFNSGTGETQYF
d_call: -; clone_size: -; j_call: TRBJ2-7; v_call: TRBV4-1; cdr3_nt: TGCGCCAGCAGCCGCAGCCGGGACACTACCTACGAGCAGTACTTC; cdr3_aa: CASSRSRDTTYEQYF
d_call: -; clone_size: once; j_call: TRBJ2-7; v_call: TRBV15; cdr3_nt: TGTGCCACCAGCAGAGATCAAGCGGGCGAGCAGTACTTC; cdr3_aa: CATSRDQAGEQYF
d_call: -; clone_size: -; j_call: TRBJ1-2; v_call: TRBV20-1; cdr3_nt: TGCAGTGCTAGTCGAGGACAGACCGGCTACACCTTC; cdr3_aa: CSASRGQTGYTF
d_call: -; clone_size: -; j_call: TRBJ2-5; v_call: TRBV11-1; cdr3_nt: TGTGCCAGCAGCCTATTCGGGGAGACCCAGTACTTC; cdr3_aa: CASSLFGETQYF
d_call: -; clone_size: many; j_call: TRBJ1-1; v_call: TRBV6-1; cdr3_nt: TGTGCCAGCAGTGATGGGCAGTCGTACACTGAAGCTTTCTTT; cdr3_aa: CASSDGQSYTEAFF
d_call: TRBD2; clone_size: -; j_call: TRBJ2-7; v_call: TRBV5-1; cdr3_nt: TGCGCCAGCAGCTTCGGCCTAGCGGACTCCTACGAGCAGTACTTC; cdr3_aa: CASSFGLADSYEQYF
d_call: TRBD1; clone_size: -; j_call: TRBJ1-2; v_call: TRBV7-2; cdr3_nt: TGTGCCAGCAGTCCTTCGACAGGGGACTATGGCTACACCTTC; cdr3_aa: CASSPSTGDYGYTF
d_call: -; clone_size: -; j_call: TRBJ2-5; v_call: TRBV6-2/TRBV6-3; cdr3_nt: TGTGCCAGCAGCCCACAGGGGGGGAAAGAGACCCAGTACTTC; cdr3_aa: CASSPQGGKETQYF
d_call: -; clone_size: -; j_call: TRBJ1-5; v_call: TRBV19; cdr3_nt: TGTGCCAGTAGTATACCCCTCCGTACAGGGTATCAGCCCCAGCATTTT; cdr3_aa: CASSIPLRTGYQPQHF
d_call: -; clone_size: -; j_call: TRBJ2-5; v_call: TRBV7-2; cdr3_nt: TGTGCCAGCAGCTTAGGGGTGGGGGCCAGGGAGACCCAGTACTTC; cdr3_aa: CASSLGVGARETQYF
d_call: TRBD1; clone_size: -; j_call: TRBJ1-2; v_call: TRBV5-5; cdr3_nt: TGTGCCAGCAGCATGATCTACAGGGGCGACTATGGCTACACCTTC; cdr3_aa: CASSMIYRGDYGYTF
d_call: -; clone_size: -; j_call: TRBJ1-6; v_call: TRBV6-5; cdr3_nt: TGTGCCAGCAGTTCCGGCGGGAATTCACCCCTCCACTTT; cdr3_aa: CASSSGGNSPLHF
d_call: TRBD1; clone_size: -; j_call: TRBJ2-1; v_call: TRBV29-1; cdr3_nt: TGCAGCGTTGAACCGGGACAGGGGAACCCTGAGCAGTTCTTC; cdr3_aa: CSVEPGQGNPEQFF
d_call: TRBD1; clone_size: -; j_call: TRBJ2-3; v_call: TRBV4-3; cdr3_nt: TGCGCCAGCAGCCAACAGGGGGCCCCTAGCACAGATACGCAGTATTTT; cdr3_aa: CASSQQGAPSTDTQYF
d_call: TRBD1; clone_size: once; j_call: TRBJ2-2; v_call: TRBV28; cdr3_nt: TGTGCCAGCAGTTTAACCGGGACAGGGAAGCCCGGGGAGCTGTTTTTT; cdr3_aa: CASSLTGTGKPGELFF
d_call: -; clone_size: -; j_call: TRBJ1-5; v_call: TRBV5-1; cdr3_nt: TGCGCCAGCAGCATCGGGACAACTCCCAATCAGCCCCAGCATTTT; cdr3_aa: CASSIGTTPNQPQHF
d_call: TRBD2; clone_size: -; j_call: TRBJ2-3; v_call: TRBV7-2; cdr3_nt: TGTGCCAGCAGCTTGGGCGGGGGATTCACAGATACGCAGTATTTT; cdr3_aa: CASSLGGGFTDTQYF
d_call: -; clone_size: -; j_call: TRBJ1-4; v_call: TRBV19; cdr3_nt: TGTGCCAGTAATCACCAGCGGACTAATGAAAAACTGTTTTTT; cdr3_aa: CASNHQRTNEKLFF
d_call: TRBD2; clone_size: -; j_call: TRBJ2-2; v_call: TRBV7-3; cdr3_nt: TGTGCCAGCAGCGTAGCGGGGGTTACCGGGGAGCTGTTTTTT; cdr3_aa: CASSVAGVTGELFF
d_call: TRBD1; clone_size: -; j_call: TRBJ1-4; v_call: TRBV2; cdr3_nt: TGTGCCAGCAGTGTGGACAGGGGAGGGAATGAAAAACTGTTTTTT; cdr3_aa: CASSVDRGGNEKLFF
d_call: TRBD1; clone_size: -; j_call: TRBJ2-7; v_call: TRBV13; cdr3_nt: TGTGCCAGCAGCTTGACAGGGGACTACGAGCAGTACTTC; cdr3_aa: CASSLTGDYEQYF
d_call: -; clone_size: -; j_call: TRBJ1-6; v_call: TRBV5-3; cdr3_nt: TGTGCCAGAAGCGTAACTCAGGGGTTTGGTTCACCCCTCCACTTT; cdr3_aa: CARSVTQGFGSPLHF
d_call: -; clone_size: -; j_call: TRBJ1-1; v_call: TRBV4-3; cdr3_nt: TGCGCCAGCAGCCAAGATGTTCGGACAGCGAACACTGAAGCTTTCTTT; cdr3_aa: CASSQDVRTANTEAFF
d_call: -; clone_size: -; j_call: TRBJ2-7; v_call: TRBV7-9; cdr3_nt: TGTGCCAGCAGAGCGGGACAGGCATACGAGCAGTACTTC; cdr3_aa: CASRAGQAYEQYF
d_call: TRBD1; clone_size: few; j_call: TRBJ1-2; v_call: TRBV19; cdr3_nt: TGTGCCAGTAGTGGGACAGGGGAGGAGGGTGGCTACACCTTC; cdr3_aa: CASSGTGEEGGYTF
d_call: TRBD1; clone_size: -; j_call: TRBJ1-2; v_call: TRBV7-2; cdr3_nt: TGTGCCAGCAGCTTAGCAAGGGGACAGGGGGCTCAAGGCTACACCTTC; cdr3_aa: CASSLARGQGAQGYTF
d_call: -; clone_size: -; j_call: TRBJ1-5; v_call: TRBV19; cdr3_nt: TGTGCCAGTAGAGGGAGCGGAAATCAGCCCCAGCATTTT; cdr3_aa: CASRGSGNQPQHF
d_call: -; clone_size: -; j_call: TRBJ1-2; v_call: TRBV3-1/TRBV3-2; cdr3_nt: TGTGCCAGCAGCCTGACAGTGGCTAACTATGGCTACACCTTC; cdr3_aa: CASSLTVANYGYTF
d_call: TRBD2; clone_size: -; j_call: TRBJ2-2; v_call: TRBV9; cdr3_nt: TGTGCCCGCAGCGCCGGGGGGGCGGGAAGCGGGGAGCTGTTTTTT; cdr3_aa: CARSAGGAGSGELFF
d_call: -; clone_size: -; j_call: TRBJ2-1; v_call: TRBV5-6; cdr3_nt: TGTGCCAGCAGCCTCCCTGGGGGGAGCGAGCAGTTCTTC; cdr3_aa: CASSLPGGSEQFF
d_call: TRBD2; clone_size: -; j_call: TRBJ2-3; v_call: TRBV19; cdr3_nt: TGTGCCAGTAGTATCTGGGGAGGGAGCACAGATACGCAGTATTTT; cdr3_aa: CASSIWGGSTDTQYF
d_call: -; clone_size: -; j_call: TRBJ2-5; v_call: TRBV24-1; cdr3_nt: TGTGCCACCAGTGATTCCGCGGTGGAGACCCAGTACTTC; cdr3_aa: CATSDSAVETQYF
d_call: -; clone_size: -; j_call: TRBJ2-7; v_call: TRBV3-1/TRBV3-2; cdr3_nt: TGTGCCAGCGGTAAGCTGGGCCCCTACGAGCAGTACTTC; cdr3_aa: CASGKLGPYEQYF
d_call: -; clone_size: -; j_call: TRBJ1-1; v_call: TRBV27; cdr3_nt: TGTGCCAGCAGTTTCTCACGGGGTCGGACTGAAGCTTTCTTT; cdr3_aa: CASSFSRGRTEAFF
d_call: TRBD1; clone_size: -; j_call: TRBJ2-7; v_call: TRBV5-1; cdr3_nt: TGCGCCAGCAGCCCAACCAGGACAGGGGCCAGCTACGAGCAGTACTTC; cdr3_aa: CASSPTRTGASYEQYF
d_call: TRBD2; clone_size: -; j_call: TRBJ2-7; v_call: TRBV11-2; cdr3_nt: TGTGCCAGCAGCTTGACTAGCGGGGGGTCCCCTTACGAGCAGTACTTC; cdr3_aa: CASSLTSGGSPYEQYF
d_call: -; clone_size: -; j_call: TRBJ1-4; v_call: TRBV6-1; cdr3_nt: TGTGCCAGCAGTGAAGCAATCCTAACTGAAAAACTGTTTTTT; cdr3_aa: CASSEAILTEKLFF
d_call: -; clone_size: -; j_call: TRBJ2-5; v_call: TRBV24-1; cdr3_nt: TGTGCCACCAGTGCGGGGCAAGAGACCCAGTACTTC; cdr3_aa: CATSAGQETQYF
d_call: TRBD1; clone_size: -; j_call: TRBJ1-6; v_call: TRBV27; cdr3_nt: TGTGCCAGCAGTTTATACGGGACAGTGCTAAATTCACCCCTCCACTTT; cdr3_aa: CASSLYGTVLNSPLHF
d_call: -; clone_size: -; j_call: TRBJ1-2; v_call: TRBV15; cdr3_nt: TGTGCCACCAGCAGAGTTTTCACCGAGACGGGCTATGGCTACACCTTC; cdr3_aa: CATSRVFTETGYGYTF